Presented here are 23 T cell receptor beta chains from one specimen sequenced in a study of beta chain features in type 1 diabetes. Their antigen targets remain unknown. The authors reverse transcribed all of the isolated RNA, so sequencing captured expressed TCRB transcripts. Generated by immunoSEQ multiplex PCR, the TCRdb table keeps only in-frame clones and is missing some. This table holds around 240,000 clones, about a sixth found once. The study's findings and limits: Patients with Type 1 diabetes showed moderately but significantly shorter TCRB CDR3s in all four CD4+ subsets.

The sequenced sample consisted of naive CD4+ T cells from blood. Receptor source: a man aged 25-45 years with type 1 diabetes.

The chain carries TRBV29-1 and TRBJ2-7; weak D call: TRBD1 (7 bases). CDR3 length: 13 amino acids. Germline CDR1 reads SQVTM; CDR2 reads ANQGSEA. Trimming removed 6 bases at V and 1 base at J, with 13 bases between. This chain's CDR3 is CSVGRGTSYEQYF. The CDR3 bases are TGCAGCGTGGGCAGGGGGACTTCCTACGAGCAGTACTTC.

This clone was recorded a few times. The chain carries TRBV7-9 and TRBJ1-1; TRBD1 matches at 7 bases. Germline lookup yields CDR1 SEHNR and CDR2 FQNEAQ (reference sequence). After removal of 7 bases from V and 1 base from J, the junction contained 6 bases not matched to a gene. The CDR3 is 14 amino acids. CDR3 residues: CASTPTGRNTEAFF. The CDR3 region has the DNA TGTGCCAGCACCCCGACAGGGAGGAACACTGAAGCTTTCTTT.

The table lists this clone with a few counts. The chain is built from TRBV19 and TRBJ2-7; the match to TRBD1 covers 9 bases. Germline V lookup: CDR1 LNHDA, CDR2 SQIVND (reference sequence). V lost 8 bases and J lost 5; bases outside the gene matches: 4. The CDR3 sequence is 12 residues long. The CDR3: CASRDREDEQYF. The CDR3 nucleotides are TGTGCCAGTCGGGACAGGGAGGACGAGCAGTACTTC.

The rearrangement joins TRBV29-1 to TRBJ1-4; D ambiguous. Trimming shortened V by 4 bases and J by 8 bases, and 23 bases separated the two germline ends. The germline V gene has CDR1 SQVTM and CDR2 ANQGSEA. CDR3 size: 16 residues. The CDR3 protein is CSVGFPGERDREKLFF. The CDR3 region has the DNA TGCAGCGTTGGTTTCCCCGGTGAGAGGGATCGAGAAAAACTGTTTTTT. Based on the CDR3 plus reference TRBV29-1 and TRBJ1-4, the full variable domain is SAVISQKPSRDICQRGTSLTIQCQVDSQVTMMFWYRQQPGQSLTLIATANQGSEATYESGFVIDKFPISRPNLTFSTLTVSNMSPEDSSIYLCSVGFPGERDREKLFFGSGTQLSVL.

The chain joins TRBV4-1 to TRBJ2-4; weak D call: TRBD2 (5 bases). The V gene's germline CDR1 is MGHRA and CDR2 YSYEKL. V gave up 6 bases and J gave up 8 bases, with 17 bases separating them. This CDR3 is 14 amino acids long. The CDR3 nucleotides read TGCGCCAGCAGTCCAACGACGGCGCGGGACATTCAGTACTTC. Its protein is CASSPTTARDIQYF.

The rearrangement joins TRBV30 to TRBJ1-2; D call uncertain. V lost 0 bases and J 8 bases, leaving 10 bases between the germline ends. The CDR3 covers 12 residues. Germline V CDR1 and CDR2: GTSNPN, SVGIG (reference sequence). In DNA form, the CDR3 reads TGTGCCTGGAGTGTCGCCTACGGAGGCTACACCTTC. Encoded protein: CAWSVAYGGYTF.

This chain joins TRBV7-2 and TRBJ2-7; 7 bases match TRBD1. This CDR3 has 14 amino acids. Trimming took 5 bases from V and 3 from J; bases not matched to a gene: 7. Germline V gene data show CDR1 as SGHTA and CDR2 as FQGNSA. The CDR3 DNA reads TGTGCCAGCAGCCCAAGGGACAGAAACTACGAGCAGTACTTC. This translates into CASSPRDRNYEQYF.

The V gene is TRBV28, the J gene TRBJ2-5; D might be TRBD1 (7 bases). The ends were cut back, 2 bases at V and 5 bases at J, with 12 bases in the middle. Germline V CDR1 and CDR2: MDHEN, SYDVKM. The CDR3 sequence is 14 residues long. The DNA for the CDR3 is TGTGCCAGCAGTTTAGGCAGGGGGAGGGAGACCCAGTACTTC. This translates into CASSLGRGRETQYF.

V is TRBV6-5 and J is TRBJ2-7, with D perhaps matching TRBD2 (5 bases). The CDR3 loop spans 14 amino acids. Trimming removed 8 bases from V and 2 bases from J, with 16 bases in between. The germline gives CDR1 MNHEY, CDR2 SVGAGI. The CDR3 loop is CASRIFVGAYEQYF. CDR3 sequence (DNA): TGTGCCAGCCGTATATTTGTCGGGGCCTACGAGCAGTACTTC.

This clone was observed a handful of times. The chain combines TRBV25-1 with TRBJ1-1; D is possibly TRBD1 (5 bases). The V end was cut by 2 bases, the J end by 4 bases, with 5 bases between. The CDR3 is 12 residues long. The germline V gene has CDR1 MGHDK and CDR2 SYGVNS. The DNA of the CDR3 is TGTGCCAGCAGTGAACAGGGCACTGAAGCTTTCTTT. Protein sequence: CASSEQGTEAFF.

In this sample, this clone turned up a few times. This chain links TRBV28 with TRBJ2-5; TRBD2 agrees at 7 bases. Germline V gene data show CDR1 as MDHEN and CDR2 as SYDVKM. J lost 1 base, V lost 9 bases, and 2 bases had no gene match. The CDR3 loop spans 12 amino acids. The CDR3 spells CASSSGQETQYF. The CDR3 nucleotides are TGTGCCAGTTCTAGCGGCCAAGAGACCCAGTACTTC. The full variable domain, its missing parts supplied by reference TRBV28 and TRBJ2-5, is DVKVTQSSRYLVKRTGEKVFLECVQDMDHENMFWYRQDPGLGLRLIYFSYDVKMKEKGDIPEGYSVSREKKERFSLILESASTNQTSMYLCASSSGQETQYFGPGTRLLVL.

The rearrangement uses TRBV10-3 and TRBJ2-7; D gene uncertain. The CDR3 is 13 residues long. V was trimmed by 3 bases and J by 0 bases, leaving 6 bases between them. Germline V gene lookup returns CDR1 ENHRY and CDR2 SYGVKD. CDR3 DNA: TGTGCCATCAGTGATGTGAGCTCCTACGAGCAGTACTTC. Amino acid sequence: CAISDVSSYEQYF.

J is TRBJ2-5 and V is TRBV6-1; 9 bases fit TRBD1. Germline CDR1 is MNHNS and CDR2 is SASEGT. Unmatched junction bases numbered 9, after V lost 6 bases and J lost 4 bases. This CDR3 is 15 amino acids long. The CDR3 DNA sequence: TGTGCCAGCAGCGACGGGACAGGGCGGTCAGAGACCCAGTACTTC. This encodes CASSDGTGRSETQYF.

This chain uses TRBV5-4 with TRBJ2-2; D unresolved. The germline CDR1 and CDR2 sequences are SGHNT and YYREEE (reference sequence). Trimming took 1 base from V and 8 from J, leaving 6 bases between them. This CDR3 spans 12 amino acids. In DNA form, the CDR3 reads TGTGCCAGCAGCTTGTTGGCGGGGGAGCTGTTTTTT. Translation: CASSLLAGELFF.

This clone was counted between two and nine times. The rearrangement uses TRBV4-3 and TRBJ2-1; possibly TRBD2 for D (6 bases). CDR3 length: 16 residues. In germline, CDR1 is LGHNA, CDR2 YSLEER. Trimming removed 0 bases at V and 0 bases at J, with 9 bases between. The DNA of the CDR3 is TGCGCCAGCAGCCAAGATCTGGGGGGCTCCTACAATGAGCAGTTCTTC. Translation: CASSQDLGGSYNEQFF.

This clone occurred a few times. The chain joins TRBV19 to TRBJ2-4; 7 nucleotides line up with TRBD1. Germline V CDR1 and CDR2: LNHDA, SQIVND (reference sequence). The V segment lost 10 bases and the J segment 6 bases; nucleotides outside the gene matches: 3. The CDR3 runs 11 residues. CDR3 sequence (DNA): TGTGCCACACGGGACAGAAACATTCAGTACTTC. The encoded protein is CATRDRNIQYF.

The chain links TRBV29-1 to TRBJ2-7, with a possible D match to TRBD1 (6 bases). Trimming removed 7 bases at V and 2 bases at J, with 18 bases between. The CDR3 runs 14 residues. Germline-derived CDR1 and CDR2 are SQVTM and ANQGSEA. CDR3: CSAARWDKAYEQYF. CDR3 in DNA: TGCAGCGCCGCAAGATGGGACAAAGCCTACGAGCAGTACTTC.

A few counts support this clone. The V and J genes are TRBV7-2 and TRBJ2-1; unclear D gene. CDR1 SGHTA and CDR2 FQGNSA come from the germline V gene. V was clipped by 1 base and J by 7 bases, with 8 bases between them. This CDR3 is built from 13 residues. The CDR3 DNA is TGTGCCAGCAGCTTAGGTTGGGGAAATGAGCAGTTCTTC. As protein: CASSLGWGNEQFF. Drawing the rest from reference TRBV7-2 and TRBJ2-1, the complete variable domain is GAGVSQSPSNKVTEKGKDVELRCDPISGHTALYWYRQSLGQGLEFLIYFQGNSAPDKSGLPSDRFSAERTGGSVSTLTIQRTQQEDSAVYLCASSLGWGNEQFFGPGTRLTVL.

This clone was counted only a few times. V is TRBV7-2 and J is TRBJ2-3; TRBD1 matches 7 bases. The CDR3 totals 14 residues. The V and J ends lost 5 bases and 6 bases, in that order; junction bases with no gene match: 8. The germline gives CDR1 SGHTA, CDR2 FQGNSA. The DNA for the CDR3 is TGTGCCAGCAGCACACTGACAGGGTCGGATACGCAGTATTTT. It yields the protein CASSTLTGSDTQYF.

The chain employs TRBV7-2 and TRBJ2-5; the match to TRBD1 covers 8 bases. The CDR3 contains 11 residues. V trimming: 4 bases; J trimming: 14 bases; junction bases outside the gene matches: 6. Looked up from germline, CDR1 is SGHTA and CDR2 is FQGNSA. The CDR3 spells CASSSRDRPYF. The CDR3 nucleotides read TGTGCCAGCAGCTCCCGGGACAGGCCCTACTTC.

The chain employs TRBV5-1 and TRBJ2-5; D is ambiguous. The length of the CDR3 is 13 residues. Germline assignment: CDR1 SGHRS and CDR2 YFSETQ. The V end lost 4 bases, the J end lost 2 bases, and 9 bases lay between the germline ends. The CDR3 sequence: CASSLDRQETQYF. In nucleotides, the CDR3 is TGCGCCAGCAGCCTGGACCGGCAAGAGACCCAGTACTTC.

This clone has a single count. A junction end diverges from the germline sequence, so it may reflect a read error. The chain has TRBV30 and TRBJ1-5; 8 bases fit TRBD1. This CDR3 spans 15 amino acids. The V gene's germline CDR1 is GTSNPN and CDR2 SVGIG (reference sequence). CDR3 DNA sequence: TGTGCCGGGAGTGTAGGATCAGGGGGCAACCAGCCCCAGCATTTT. It encodes CAGSVGSGGNQPQHF.

This clone was counted only a few times. The chain carries TRBV7-9 and TRBJ2-3; D unresolved. In germline, CDR1 is SEHNR, CDR2 FQNEAQ (reference sequence). CDR3 size: 14 residues. V lost 0 bases and J 2 bases, leaving 6 bases between the germline ends. The CDR3 sequence is CASSLALHTDTQYF. In nucleotides, the CDR3 is TGTGCCAGCAGCTTAGCGCTGCACACAGATACGCAGTATTTT.